This T cell receptor beta chain is from a study of neurological immune-mediated disorders (dated by TCRdb to about 2019). Concerning the study at large: Of the roughly 34 multiple sclerosis patients, about 30 had relapsing-remitting MS and 3 had secondary progressive MS. Peripheral blood TCR-beta repertoires from HTLV-I-associated myelopathy (HAM/TSP) patients, multiple sclerosis patients and healthy controls were compared by UMI-based sequencing. Of the 60 to 70 subjects in the cohort, some 15 were HAM/TSP patients, about 34 were multiple sclerosis patients, and 20 were healthy controls. The roughly 100 TCR-beta libraries covered PBMC samples along with longitudinal samples, technical triplicates, and paired sorted CD4+ and CD8+ T-cell subsets. Beyond this particular receptor, the publication reports: The highest TCR clonal expansion was observed in HAM/TSP patients, whereas the lowest was observed in MS patients, even when compared with healthy controls. The MS cluster showed no association with clinical or MRI features, and the authors stated that larger cohorts are needed. In a phylogenetic analysis, the repertoires of 18 out of 34 MS patients fell into a single cluster of related CDR3 sequences, pointing to a possible signature at the repertoire level. Expanded clones from different subjects shared no identical CDR3 amino acid sequences, which suggests that TCR-beta repertoires were private in all groups.

cDNA synthesis used template-switch 5'RACE with a primer carrying a 10-nucleotide random unique molecular identifier tagging each TCR transcript. Every sequencing run yielded over 170 million TCR-beta sequences covering 15-18 subjects. Total RNA was extracted with the RNeasy kit. Using the KAPA Real-time Library Amplification kit, TCR-beta VDJ regions were amplified with primers for the TCR constant region and the 5'RACE anchor. Sample indexes and Illumina adaptors were added in a first PCR, and a second PCR then increased library yield. The roughly 650 bp TCR product was size-selected on a 2% E-gel SizeSelection system after Ampure bead purification. Before pooling, library quality was assessed on a Bioanalyzer, concentration was determined with Qubit, and library quantification was performed with the Kapa Library Quantification kit. Paired-end 2 x 150 bp sequencing of the libraries was performed on an Illumina HiSeq 2500. To increase sequence diversity, about 25-31% phiX was spiked into each library pool. Per the source publication's procedure: Quality-filtered reads were processed with the UMI-based MiGEC pipeline, and over 75% of raw TCR sequences were removed by the MiGEC pipeline during error correction. IMGT germline references were used for alignment of VDJ genes, and clonotypes were defined by a unique CDR3 amino acid sequence together with V-J genes. Clonal expansion, Shannon diversity, and CDR3 relatedness (CalcPairwiseDistances, ClusterSamples) were evaluated with VDJtools, and phylogenetic trees were built with CLCbio workbench. Using coefficient-of-variation modelling across technical triplicates, the study counted a clone as expanded if it had at least 8 unique UMIs. TCRdb ran its own pipeline on the public reads, namely fastp trimming at Q25 and MiXCR clone calling, and kept in-frame beta chains. Each CDR3 protein gets just one entry, which takes the most common genes and DNA from the rows behind it. TCRdb, not the authors, supplied the V and J calls. This sample holds about 95,000 distinct CDR3 sequences; 3% to 4.5% were observed only once. Around 6% of the sample is held by the ten biggest clonotypes.

Unsorted PBMC libraries were generated from 2 million PBMCs stored in RNAlater at -80 °C until RNA extraction. Multiple sclerosis patients were enrolled in a US clinical protocol evaluating disease progression by magnetic resonance imaging. Peripheral blood underwent Ficoll-Hypaque density gradient centrifugation to isolate PBMCs, which were then cryopreserved in liquid nitrogen. CDR1 and CDR2, per the germline V gene, are MNHEY and SVGAGI. The CDR3 measures 18 amino acids from cysteine to phenylalanine. Kept here is only the CDR3 DNA, which spans 54 bases and is read in frame from base 1. Trimmed from V: 1 base; trimmed from J: 7 bases; junction bases lacking a gene match: 11. Ten or more counts support this clonotype. There is no known antigen for this receptor. Within one base of it there is no much larger clone, and no base qualities were kept.

This chain is built from TRBV6-5 and TRBJ2-7; 15 bases in the junction line up with TRBD2. The sequenced sample was PBMCs. The receptor's source is a woman aged 18-35 years with multiple sclerosis. The CDR3: CASSYFIPGLAGGGEQYF. The sequenced DNA is TGTGCCAGCAGTTACTTTATCCCCGGACTAGCGGGAGGGGGGGAGCAGTACTTC.